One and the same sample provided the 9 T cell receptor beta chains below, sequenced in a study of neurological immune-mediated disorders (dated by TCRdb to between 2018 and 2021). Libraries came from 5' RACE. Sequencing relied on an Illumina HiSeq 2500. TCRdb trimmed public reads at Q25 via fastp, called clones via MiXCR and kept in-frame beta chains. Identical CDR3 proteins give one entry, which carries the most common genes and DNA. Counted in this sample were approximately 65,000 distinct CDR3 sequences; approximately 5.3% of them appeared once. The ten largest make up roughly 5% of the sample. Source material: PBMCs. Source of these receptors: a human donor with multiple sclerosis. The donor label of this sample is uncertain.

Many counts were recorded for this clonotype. CDR3 in amino acids: CASSLLGAVNSPLHF. The CDR3 nucleotides are TGCGCCAGCAGCCTTTTGGGGGCAGTGAATTCACCCCTCCACTTT. This chain joins TRBV5-1 and TRBJ1-6, with D possibly being TRBD1 (6 bases). V was shortened by 4 bases and J by 7 bases, with 15 bases between the two germline ends. Germline values: CDR1 SGHRS, CDR2 YFSETQ. CDR3 size: 15 residues.

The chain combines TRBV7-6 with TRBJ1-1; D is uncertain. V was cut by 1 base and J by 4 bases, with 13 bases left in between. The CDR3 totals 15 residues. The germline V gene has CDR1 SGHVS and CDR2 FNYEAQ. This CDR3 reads CASSLEIGLLTEAFF. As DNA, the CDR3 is TGTGCCAGCAGCTTAGAGATTGGACTTCTCACTGAAGCTTTCTTT. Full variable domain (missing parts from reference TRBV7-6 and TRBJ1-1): GAGVSQSPRYKVTKRGQDVALRCDPISGHVSLYWYRQALGQGPEFLTYFNYEAQQDKSGLPNDRFSAERPEGSISTLTIQRTEQRDSAMYRCASSLEIGLLTEAFFGQGTRLTVV.

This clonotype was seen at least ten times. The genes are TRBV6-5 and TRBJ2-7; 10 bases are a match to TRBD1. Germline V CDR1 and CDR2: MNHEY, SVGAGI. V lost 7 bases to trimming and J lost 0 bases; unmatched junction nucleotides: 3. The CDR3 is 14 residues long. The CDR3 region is CASTRTGGSYEQYF. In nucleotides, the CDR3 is TGTGCCAGCACTCGGACAGGGGGCTCCTACGAGCAGTACTTC.

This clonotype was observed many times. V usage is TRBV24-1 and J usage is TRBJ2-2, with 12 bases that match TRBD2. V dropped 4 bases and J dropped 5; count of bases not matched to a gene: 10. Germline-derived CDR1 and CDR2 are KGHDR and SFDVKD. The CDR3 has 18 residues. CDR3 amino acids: CATSDLPSGGARTGELFF. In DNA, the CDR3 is TGTGCCACCAGTGACTTGCCTAGCGGGGGGGCCCGTACCGGGGAGCTGTTTTTT.

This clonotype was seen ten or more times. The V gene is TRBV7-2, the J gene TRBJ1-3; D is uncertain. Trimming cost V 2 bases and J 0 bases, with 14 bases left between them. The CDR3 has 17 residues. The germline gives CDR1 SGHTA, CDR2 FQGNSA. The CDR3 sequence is CASSLSPRAGSGNTIYF. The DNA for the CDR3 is TGTGCCAGCAGCTTAAGTCCTCGGGCAGGCTCTGGAAACACCATATATTTT.

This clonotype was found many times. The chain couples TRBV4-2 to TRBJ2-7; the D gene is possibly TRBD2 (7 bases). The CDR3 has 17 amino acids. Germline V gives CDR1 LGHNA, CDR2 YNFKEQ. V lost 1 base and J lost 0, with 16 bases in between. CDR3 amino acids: CASSQGGGGGISYEQYF. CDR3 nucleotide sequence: TGTGCCAGCAGCCAAGGTGGGGGAGGGGGGATCTCCTACGAGCAGTACTTC.

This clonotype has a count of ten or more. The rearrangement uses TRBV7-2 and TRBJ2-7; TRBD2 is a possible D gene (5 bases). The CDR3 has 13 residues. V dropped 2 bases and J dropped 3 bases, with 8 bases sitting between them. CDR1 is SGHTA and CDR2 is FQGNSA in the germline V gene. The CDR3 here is CASSLSRVYEQYF. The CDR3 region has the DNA TGTGCCAGCAGCTTATCGCGGGTCTACGAGCAGTACTTC. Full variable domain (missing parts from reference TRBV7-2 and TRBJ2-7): GAGVSQSPSNKVTEKGKDVELRCDPISGHTALYWYRQSLGQGLEFLIYFQGNSAPDKSGLPSDRFSAERTGGSVSTLTIQRTQQEDSAVYLCASSLSRVYEQYFGPGTRLTVT.

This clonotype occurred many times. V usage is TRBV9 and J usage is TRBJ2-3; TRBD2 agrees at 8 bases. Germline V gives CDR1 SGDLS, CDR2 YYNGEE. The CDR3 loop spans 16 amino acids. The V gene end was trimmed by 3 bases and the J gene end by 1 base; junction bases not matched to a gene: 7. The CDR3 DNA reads TGTGCCAGCAGCGCCAGAGCGGGGGTTCGCACAGATACGCAGTATTTT. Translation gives CASSARAGVRTDTQYF.

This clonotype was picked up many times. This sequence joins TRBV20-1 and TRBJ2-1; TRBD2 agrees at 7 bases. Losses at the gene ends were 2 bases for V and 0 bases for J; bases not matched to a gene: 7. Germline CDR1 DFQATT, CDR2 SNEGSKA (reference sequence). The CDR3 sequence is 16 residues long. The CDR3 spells CSARPRAGSSYNEQFF. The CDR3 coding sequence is TGCAGTGCTAGACCCCGAGCGGGGAGCTCCTACAATGAGCAGTTCTTC.